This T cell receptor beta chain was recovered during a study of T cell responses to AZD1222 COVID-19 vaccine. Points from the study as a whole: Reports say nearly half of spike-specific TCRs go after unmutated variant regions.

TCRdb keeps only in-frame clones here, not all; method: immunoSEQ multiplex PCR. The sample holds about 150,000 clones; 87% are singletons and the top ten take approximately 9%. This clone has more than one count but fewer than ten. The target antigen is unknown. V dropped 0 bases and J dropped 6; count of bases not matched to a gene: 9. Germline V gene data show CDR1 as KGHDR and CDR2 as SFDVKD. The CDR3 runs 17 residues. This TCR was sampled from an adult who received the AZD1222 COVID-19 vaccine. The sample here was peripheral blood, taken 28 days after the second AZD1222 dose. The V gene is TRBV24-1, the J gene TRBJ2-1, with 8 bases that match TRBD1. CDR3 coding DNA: TGTGCCACCAGTGATTTGGGCCGCGGACAGGGTAGCAATGAGCAGTTCTTC. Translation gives CATSDLGRGQGSNEQFF.